A single sample is the source of the 32 T cell receptor beta chains below, sequenced in a study of blood T cell repertoires in COVID-19. Assay: immunoSEQ multiplex PCR; the TCRdb copy retains only in-frame clones and omits some. The data show about 670,000 clones, 70% to 90% seen once. Sequenced input: peripheral blood. The receptors shown here come from a woman aged 18 to 35 with acute or convalescent COVID-19.

This chain connects TRBV4-1 to TRBJ1-4, with TRBD1 as a possible D gene (5 bases). The CDR3 is 15 amino acids. Germline lookup yields CDR1 MGHRA and CDR2 YSYEKL. Trimming shortened V by 4 bases and J by 13 bases, and 22 bases separated the two germline ends. CDR3 protein: CASSRVGEDTGGLFF. In DNA, the CDR3 is TGCGCCAGCAGCCGCGTCGGGGAGGACACCGGGGGACTGTTTTTT.

This clone was counted once. The V call is TRBV5-1, the J call TRBJ1-3; tentative D call: TRBD1 (6 bases). This CDR3 is built from 15 residues. Germline V CDR1 and CDR2: SGHRS, YFSETQ. Trimming pared 3 bases from V and 3 bases from J, leaving 13 bases between. For the CDR3, the DNA is TGCGCCAGCAGCTCTAACACAGGGTTTGGAAACACCATATATTTT. This sequence encodes CASSSNTGFGNTIYF.

The chain combines TRBV29-1 with TRBJ2-1; possibly TRBD1 for D (5 bases). The CDR3 is 11 amino acids. Germline CDR1 is SQVTM and CDR2 is ANQGSEA. V gave up 8 bases and J gave up 5 bases, with 10 bases separating them. The CDR3 here is CSSDINNEQFF. CDR3 sequence (DNA): TGCAGCTCGGACATTAACAATGAGCAGTTCTTC.

The chain recombines TRBV6-1 with TRBJ1-1; D unclear. V lost 2 bases and J 10 bases, leaving 20 bases between the germline ends. Per germline, CDR1 MNHNS and CDR2 SASEGT. CDR3 length: 15 amino acids. The CDR3 nucleotides read TGTGCCAGCAGTGAACAACTTACATATCGCGGTGGAGCTTTCTTT. This encodes CASSEQLTYRGGAFF.

J is TRBJ1-2 and V is TRBV3-1 (or the pseudogene TRBV3-2); 7 bases are a match to TRBD1. Germline V gives CDR1 LGHDT, CDR2 YNNKEL (reference sequence). V gave up 0 bases and J gave up 2 bases; unmatched junction bases: 9. The CDR3 loop spans 17 amino acids. The CDR3 sequence is CASSQDLWGTANYGYTF. CDR3 DNA sequence: TGTGCCAGCAGCCAAGATCTCTGGGGGACAGCAAACTATGGCTACACCTTC.

The chain recombines TRBV6-1 with TRBJ1-1; 7 bases line up with TRBD1. CDR3 size: 13 residues. Germline CDR1 reads MNHNS; CDR2 reads SASEGT. V lost 3 bases, J lost 10 bases, and 8 bases stayed unmatched. The CDR3 region is CASSDRGTWGAFF. CDR3 bases: TGTGCCAGCAGTGACAGGGGGACTTGGGGAGCTTTCTTT.

The J gene is TRBJ1-2, the V gene TRBV19; TRBD1 might be the D (5 bases). In germline, CDR1 is LNHDA, CDR2 SQIVND (reference sequence). Trimming took off 0 bases at V and 9 bases at J, with 11 bases between the two ends. CDR3 size: 13 residues. This CDR3 is CASSIEIRGSYTF. The CDR3 coding sequence is TGTGCCAGTAGTATAGAGATTCGGGGGAGCTACACCTTC.

A word on this clone: Other DNA sequences of this sample code for an identical CDR3. V and J are TRBV18 and TRBJ1-2, with D perhaps matching TRBD1 (5 bases). Germline loops: CDR1 KGHSH, CDR2 LQKENI. This CDR3 contains 15 residues. V lost 2 bases to trimming and J lost 0 bases, with 10 bases between them. CDR3 bases: TGTGCCAGCTCACCAGCGGACACCCCTAACTATGGCTACACCTTC. Translated, it gives CASSPADTPNYGYTF. The whole variable domain, filled in from reference TRBV18 and TRBJ1-2, reads NAGVMQNPRHLVRRRGQEARLRCSPMKGHSHVYWYRQLPEEGLKFMVYLQKENIIDESGMPKERFSAEFPKEGPSILRIQQVVRGDSAAYFCASSPADTPNYGYTFGSGTRLTVV.

The chain links TRBV7-3 to TRBJ1-6, with 8 positions matching TRBD1. Germline V lookup: CDR1 SGHTA, CDR2 FQGTGA. The CDR3 runs 14 residues. The V and J ends lost 5 bases and 9 bases, in that order; junction bases with no gene match: 6. CDR3 coding DNA: TGTGCCAGCAGCCAGGGTACAGGGGGTTCACCCCTCCACTTT. It specifies CASSQGTGGSPLHF.

The rearrangement links TRBV6-1 to TRBJ2-3; 8 bases are shared with TRBD2. CDR3 size: 15 residues. CDR1 is MNHNS, CDR2 SASEGT, per germline. Losses at the gene ends were 1 base for V and 4 bases for J; bases not matched to a gene: 4. The CDR3 DNA reads as TGTGCCAGCAGTGAAGTTGGTAGCGGGGCAGATACGCAGTATTTT. This gives the protein CASSEVGSGADTQYF.

Details on this clone: A much bigger clone sits one base away, suggesting this may be a read error. Other DNA sequences in the sample encode the same CDR3. The chain has TRBV7-2 and TRBJ1-1, with D possibly being TRBD1 (5 bases). From germline, CDR1 is SGHTA and CDR2 FQGNSA. The CDR3 loop spans 13 amino acids. V shed 2 bases and J shed 1 base, with 5 bases lying between them. The CDR3 DNA reads as TGTGCCAGCAGCTTAAGGGGGAACACTGAAGCTTTCTTT. It is translated as CASSLRGNTEAFF.

The gene calls are TRBV6-5 and TRBJ2-3; 10 bases map to TRBD2. This CDR3 spans 15 amino acids. Germline trimming cut 8 bases from V and 1 base from J; bases unmatched to any gene: 6. Germline V gives CDR1 MNHEY, CDR2 SVGAGI. This chain's CDR3 is CASFESGGGTDTQYF. Here the CDR3 DNA reads TGTGCCAGCTTTGAAAGCGGGGGGGGCACAGATACGCAGTATTTT.

Written as DNA, the CDR3 is TGTGCAAGTCGCGACGATAACAGGGCTGGATATAATTCACCCCTCCACTTT. As protein: CASRDDNRAGYNSPLHF. The rearrangement uses TRBV12-2 and TRBJ1-6; the D call TRBD1 from the table was never checked on the DNA. TRBV12-2 is described as a pseudogene. This CDR3 is 17 amino acids long.

The chain links TRBV29-1 to TRBJ1-2; 9 bases line up with TRBD1. The V gene's germline CDR1 is SQVTM and CDR2 ANQGSEA. The CDR3 runs 13 residues. Trimming took 6 bases from V and 2 from J; bases not matched to a gene: 4. For the CDR3, the DNA is TGCAGCGTCTGGACAGGGGAGAACTATGGCTACACCTTC. Amino acid sequence: CSVWTGENYGYTF.

The V and J genes are TRBV5-4 and TRBJ1-5, with 7 bases matching TRBD1. Per germline, CDR1 SGHNT and CDR2 YYREEE (reference sequence). After removal of 1 base from V and 5 bases from J, the junction contained 6 bases not matched to a gene. This CDR3 spans 15 amino acids. The CDR3 DNA reads TGTGCCAGCAGCTTGAACAGGGGTTTTGATCAGCCCCAGCATTTT. This translates into CASSLNRGFDQPQHF.

The rearrangement links TRBV9 to TRBJ1-2, with 8 bases lining up with TRBD1. The germline CDR1 and CDR2 sequences are SGDLS and YYNGEE. CDR3 size: 14 residues. Trimming took 4 bases from V and 8 from J; bases not matched to a gene: 10. As DNA, the CDR3 is TGTGCCAGCAGCTCACCGGGGACAGGACCCGGCTACACCTTC. Its translation is CASSSPGTGPGYTF.

Here the CDR3 reads CASSFAVNTEAFF. The CDR3 DNA follows: TGCGCCAGCAGCTTTGCAGTGAACACTGAAGCTTTCTTT. The rearrangement uses TRBV5-1 and TRBJ1-1; D gene unclear. This CDR3 comprises 13 residues. The ends were cut back, 2 bases at V and 0 bases at J, with 5 bases in the middle. The germline V gene has CDR1 SGHRS and CDR2 YFSETQ. Looking up the rest from reference TRBV5-1 and TRBJ1-1 gives the full variable domain: KAGVTQTPRYLIKTRGQQVTLSCSPISGHRSVSWYQQTPGQGLQFLFEYFSETQRNKGNFPGRFSGRQFSNSRSEMNVSTLELGDSALYLCASSFAVNTEAFFGQGTRLTVV.

This chain uses TRBV19 with TRBJ2-2; unclear D gene. V dropped 11 bases and J dropped 5 bases, with 15 bases sitting between them. The CDR3 is 13 amino acids. Germline loops: CDR1 LNHDA, CDR2 SQIVND (reference sequence). The CDR3 here is CAVLRSRTGELFF. CDR3 DNA: TGTGCCGTTCTACGGAGTAGAACCGGGGAGCTGTTTTTT.

This clone was seen a single time. This chain uses TRBV5-4 with TRBJ1-4; 10 bases agree with TRBD1. This CDR3 spans 14 amino acids. Germline CDR1 is SGHNT and CDR2 is YYREEE (reference sequence). Trimming cost V 3 bases and J 8 bases; bases outside gene matches: 4. The CDR3 nucleotides read TGTGCCAGCAGCTCCCCGGGACAGGGGGAAAAACTGTTTTTT. It specifies CASSSPGQGEKLFF.

The rearrangement links TRBV7-6 to TRBJ1-3, with 8 bases aligning to TRBD1. CDR1 and CDR2 from the germline V gene are SGHVS and FNYEAQ. Trimming cost V 0 bases and J 0 bases; bases outside gene matches: 16. The CDR3 loop spans 21 amino acids. CDR3 DNA: TGTGCCAGCAGCTTAGCGGACCCCCCGGGACAGGCCATGCCCTCTGGAAACACCATATATTTT. Translating gives CASSLADPPGQAMPSGNTIYF.

The chain joins TRBV6-5 to TRBJ1-4; 7 bases agree with TRBD1. There are 13 residues in the CDR3. The germline V gene has CDR1 MNHEY and CDR2 SVGAGI. The J segment lost 14 bases and the V segment lost 5 bases, leaving 11 bases of the junction unmatched. The CDR3 DNA reads TGTGCCAGCAGTAACCAGGGGGGATACCGGCTGTTTTTT. As protein: CASSNQGGYRLFF.

The chain employs TRBV6-5 and TRBJ2-7, with unresolved D. Germline CDR1 is MNHEY and CDR2 is SVGAGI. The CDR3 extends over 13 amino acids. The ends were cut back, 5 bases at V and 2 bases at J, with 10 bases in the middle. CDR3 region: CASSNTAAYEQYF. CDR3 nucleotides: TGTGCCAGCAGTAACACAGCAGCCTACGAGCAGTACTTC.

J is TRBJ1-2 and V is TRBV27; 9 positions agree with TRBD1. V was clipped by 4 bases and J by 8 bases; unmatched bases: 8. This CDR3 has 14 amino acids. Germline V lookup: CDR1 MNHEY, CDR2 SMNVEV (reference sequence). This chain's CDR3 is CASSSGTGLGGYTF. The CDR3 DNA reads TGTGCCAGCAGTTCCGGGACAGGGCTGGGCGGCTACACCTTC.

The chain employs TRBV7-7 and TRBJ2-7; D possibly corresponds to TRBD1 (5 bases). The CDR3 loop spans 14 amino acids. The germline CDR1 and CDR2 sequences are SSHAT and FNYEAQ (reference sequence). Trimming removed 0 bases at V and 3 bases at J, with 9 bases between. DNA for the CDR3: TGTGCCAGCAGCTTAGCTCGAGACAGCTACGAGCAGTACTTC. As protein: CASSLARDSYEQYF.

The chain recombines TRBV4-1 with TRBJ1-6, with D possibly TRBD1 on 5 matching bases. The CDR3 is 15 residues long. V was cut by 0 bases and J by 12 bases, with 15 bases left in between. Germline V gene sequence: CDR1 MGHRA, CDR2 YSYEKL. The CDR3 nucleotides are TGCGCCAGCAGCCAAGATAGGCAGGGACTGATACCCCTCCACTTT. It translates to CASSQDRQGLIPLHF.

V usage is TRBV7-2 and J usage is TRBJ2-7, with D tentatively TRBD1 (6 bases). This CDR3 has 17 amino acids. Germline lookup yields CDR1 SGHTA and CDR2 FQGNSA. V lost 1 base and J lost 1, with 17 bases in between. CDR3 protein: CASSLVWDIWGSYEQYF. The CDR3 region has the DNA TGTGCCAGCAGCTTAGTATGGGACATCTGGGGTTCCTACGAGCAGTACTTC.

The V gene is TRBV6-5, the J gene TRBJ2-7; 10 bases are a match to TRBD1. The CDR3 has 13 amino acids. Germline trimming cut 7 bases from V and 3 bases from J; bases unmatched to any gene: 3. Germline V gene lookup returns CDR1 MNHEY and CDR2 SVGAGI. The CDR3 DNA sequence: TGTGCCAGCACCAGGACAGGGGGCTACGAGCAGTACTTC. It specifies CASTRTGGYEQYF.

This clone was counted once. The chain recombines TRBV4-3 with TRBJ2-7; TRBD1 is a possible D gene (6 bases). Trimming removed 0 bases at V and 0 bases at J, with 12 bases between. CDR3 length: 16 residues. Per germline, CDR1 LGHNA and CDR2 YSLEER. The CDR3 DNA follows: TGCGCCAGCAGCCAAGATGGGGGCTCGAGCTCCTACGAGCAGTACTTC. This gives the protein CASSQDGGSSSYEQYF.

This chain links TRBV30 with TRBJ2-1; tentatively, D is TRBD1 (7 bases). V was shortened by 7 bases and J by 1 base, with 8 bases between the two germline ends. Germline CDR1 is GTSNPN and CDR2 is SVGIG (reference sequence). This CDR3 spans 12 amino acids. The CDR3 DNA reads TGTGCCTCAGGGGGGTCCTACAATGAGCAGTTCTTC. Its protein is CASGGSYNEQFF.

This sequence joins TRBV29-1 and TRBJ1-2, with D possibly being TRBD1 (6 bases). Germline V gives CDR1 SQVTM, CDR2 ANQGSEA. Trimming cost V 4 bases and J 6 bases, with 21 bases left between them. The CDR3 runs 15 residues. The CDR3 nucleotides are TGCAGCGTTGGAGGTAGGGCAGGGGCCTGGGATGGCTACACCTTC. Protein: CSVGGRAGAWDGYTF.

The chain recombines TRBV7-2 with TRBJ1-1; weak D call: TRBD1 (5 bases). CDR3 length: 14 residues. V was cut by 0 bases and J by 4 bases, with 9 bases left in between. Germline lookup yields CDR1 SGHTA and CDR2 FQGNSA. The chain's CDR3 is CASSLARQFTEAFF. CDR3 in DNA: TGTGCCAGCAGCTTAGCTAGACAGTTCACTGAAGCTTTCTTT.

This clone was observed once. This chain joins TRBV10-2 and TRBJ2-5; maybe TRBD1 (5 bases). In germline, CDR1 is WSHSY, CDR2 SAAADI. V lost 0 bases and J 2 bases, leaving 7 bases between the germline ends. This CDR3 is built from 14 residues. CDR3 DNA sequence: TGCGCCAGCAGTGAGTCGAACAGGCAAGAGACCCAGTACTTC. Translated, it gives CASSESNRQETQYF.